These 20 T cell receptor beta chains were sequenced from one sample in a study of blood T cells in healthy people across ages. The use of a sample-barcoded 5' primer and a J-beta primer mix characterized a second PCR of about 7 to 12 cycles. TCRdb processed the 5' RACE reads anew with MiXCR; each CDR3 protein has one entry. The sample lists some 900,000 distinct CDR3 sequences, about 48% occurring once. Sequencing used blood. The receptors here all came from a young man in good health.

This chain connects TRBV12-3 or TRBV12-4 to TRBJ2-4; D might be TRBD1 (6 bases). The J call is doubtful: the DNA matches TRBJ2-7 better. The CDR3 totals 14 residues. The CDR3 spells CASSFVTGTYEQYF. The CDR3 DNA follows: TGTGCCAGCAGTTTTGTTACAGGGACCTACGAGCAGTACTTC.

The V and J genes are TRBV27 and TRBJ2-7, with 9 bases lining up with TRBD2. Germline V gene data show CDR1 as MNHEY and CDR2 as SMNVEV (reference sequence). This CDR3 has 14 residues. V dropped 5 bases and J dropped 4; count of bases not matched to a gene: 6. CDR3 protein: CASSMREGPYEQYF. Here the CDR3 DNA reads TGTGCCAGCAGTATGCGGGAGGGCCCATACGAGCAGTACTTC.

This clonotype was picked up a small number of times. The chain has TRBV5-1 and TRBJ2-7; possibly TRBD1 for D (5 bases). CDR3 length equals 16 residues. The V end lost 1 base, the J end lost 0 bases, and 14 bases lay between the germline ends. Germline lookup yields CDR1 SGHRS and CDR2 YFSETQ. CDR3 loop: CASSLPRDSFSYEQYF. DNA of the CDR3: TGCGCCAGCAGCTTGCCCCGAGACAGCTTCTCCTACGAGCAGTACTTC.

This clonotype showed up just a few times. V and J are TRBV29-1 and TRBJ1-4; D is ambiguous. This CDR3 is built from 11 residues. V was cut by 6 bases and J by 10 bases, with 12 bases left in between. Germline V lookup: CDR1 SQVTM, CDR2 ANQGSEA. The chain's CDR3 is CSVAVRGKLFF. The DNA for the CDR3 is TGCAGCGTGGCGGTACGGGGAAAACTGTTTTTT.

This clonotype was counted between two and nine times. The chain combines TRBV5-1 with TRBJ1-1; 10 positions match TRBD1. Germline trimming cut 4 bases from V and 3 bases from J; bases unmatched to any gene: 9. Germline V gene sequence: CDR1 SGHRS, CDR2 YFSETQ. The CDR3 runs 16 residues. The CDR3: CASSTGTGVMDTEAFF. In nucleotides, the CDR3 is TGCGCCAGCAGCACCGGGACAGGGGTTATGGACACTGAAGCTTTCTTT. The whole variable domain, filled in from reference TRBV5-1 and TRBJ1-1, reads KAGVTQTPRYLIKTRGQQVTLSCSPISGHRSVSWYQQTPGQGLQFLFEYFSETQRNKGNFPGRFSGRQFSNSRSEMNVSTLELGDSALYLCASSTGTGVMDTEAFFGQGTRLTVV.

A few counts support this clonotype. The rearrangement links TRBV7-2 to TRBJ1-6; no reliable D call. V was pared by 4 bases and J by 5 bases, with 6 bases between. The CDR3 extends over 13 amino acids. CDR1 and CDR2 (germline): SGHTA, FQGNSA. This CDR3 reads CASSSRDNSPLHF. The CDR3 DNA reads TGTGCCAGCAGCTCTCGGGATAATTCACCCCTCCACTTT.

The chain joins TRBV12-3 or TRBV12-4 to TRBJ2-5, with 7 positions matching TRBD2. Trimming removed 2 bases from V and 1 base from J; junction bases left unmatched: 7. This CDR3 comprises 16 residues. In nucleotides, the CDR3 is TGTGCCAGCAGTTTACTGAGCGGGGCGATCCAAGAGACCCAGTACTTC. It codes for CASSLLSGAIQETQYF.

This clonotype came up a few times. The J gene is TRBJ2-4, the V gene TRBV27, with 11 bases lining up with TRBD2. V shed 6 bases, J shed 5 bases, and the junction held 12 bases outside the gene matches. There are 17 residues in the CDR3. Germline V gene lookup returns CDR1 MNHEY and CDR2 SMNVEV (reference sequence). The DNA for the CDR3 is TGTGCCAGCAGCCGCACCATAGCGGGGGGGCCTGAAAACATTCAGTACTTC. This codes for CASSRTIAGGPENIQYF.

V usage is TRBV29-1 and J usage is TRBJ2-7; D may be TRBD1 (6 bases). The CDR3 has 11 amino acids. The V gene's germline CDR1 is SQVTM and CDR2 ANQGSEA. Trimming removed 7 bases at V and 4 bases at J, with 11 bases between. The CDR3, as DNA: TGCAGCGCTCGGACAGAATACGAGCAGTACTTC. Protein: CSARTEYEQYF.

The chain is built from TRBV29-1 and TRBJ1-5, with 7 bases matching TRBD1. Germline values: CDR1 SQVTM, CDR2 ANQGSEA. V trimming: 8 bases; J trimming: 2 bases; junction bases outside the gene matches: 21. The CDR3 extends over 18 amino acids. The CDR3 sequence: CSSRGAGGTFYGNQPQHF. The CDR3 DNA reads TGCAGCTCCCGCGGGGCAGGGGGAACGTTTTATGGCAATCAGCCCCAGCATTTT. The full variable domain, in which reference TRBV29-1 and TRBJ1-5 provide the parts outside the CDR3, is SAVISQKPSRDICQRGTSLTIQCQVDSQVTMMFWYRQQPGQSLTLIATANQGSEATYESGFVIDKFPISRPNLTFSTLTVSNMSPEDSSIYLCSSRGAGGTFYGNQPQHFGDGTRLSIL.

This clonotype was observed a handful of times. This chain uses TRBV7-2 with TRBJ2-7; D may be TRBD1 or TRBD2 (5 bases each). V was clipped by 1 base and J by 0 bases, with 10 bases between them. Germline values: CDR1 SGHTA, CDR2 FQGNSA. CDR3 length: 15 residues. CDR3 protein: CASSLGGPPSYEQYF. CDR3 nucleotides: TGTGCCAGCAGCTTAGGGGGACCCCCCTCCTACGAGCAGTACTTC.

This clonotype was seen only a few times. The chain uses TRBV27 and TRBJ2-5; weak D call: TRBD2 (6 bases). There are 14 residues in the CDR3. Germline V gene sequence: CDR1 MNHEY, CDR2 SMNVEV (reference sequence). With 6 bases removed from V and 5 bases from J, the gap between germline ends came to 16 bases. CDR3 region: CASRTTRLVETQYF. CDR3 DNA: TGTGCCAGCAGGACGACTAGGCTTGTTGAGACCCAGTACTTC.

The chain joins TRBV4-2 to TRBJ2-7, with D maybe TRBD1 (6 bases). The V and J ends lost 0 bases and 4 bases respectively, with 10 bases between them. The CDR3 has 14 residues. CDR1 is LGHNA and CDR2 is YNFKEQ in the germline V gene. CDR3 protein: CASSQDKGGYEQYF. The DNA for the CDR3 is TGTGCCAGCAGCCAAGATAAAGGGGGATACGAGCAGTACTTC.

The chain joins TRBV5-1 to TRBJ1-4; 8 positions agree with TRBD1. The V segment lost 6 bases and the J segment 5 bases; nucleotides outside the gene matches: 12. The germline CDR1 and CDR2 sequences are SGHRS and YFSETQ. CDR3 length: 16 amino acids. The CDR3, as DNA: TGCGCCAGCACCCTGAACGCCCAGGGGGCCAATGAAAAACTGTTTTTT. Translated, it gives CASTLNAQGANEKLFF.

This clonotype was counted between two and nine times. It may be a read error: a sequence one base away is much more abundant. The chain carries TRBV5-4 and TRBJ2-3; D not resolved. The CDR3 has 13 amino acids. Between the trimmed V and J ends, which lost 5 bases and 7 bases, there was a span of 14 bases. Germline loops: CDR1 SGHNT, CDR2 YYREEE (reference sequence). Here the CDR3 DNA reads TGTGCCAGCAGGGTGGCGAGCGATCATACGCAGTATTTT. It codes for CASRVASDHTQYF.

This chain's CDR3 is CASSQDRQGDSPLHF. The DNA for the CDR3 is TGCGCCAGCAGCCAAGATCGACAGGGAGATTCACCCCTCCACTTT. The chain links TRBV4-3 to TRBJ1-6; TRBD1 matches 7 bases. V shed 0 bases, J shed 8 bases, and the junction held 4 bases outside the gene matches. Germline CDR1 and CDR2: LGHNA and YSLEER. The CDR3 length is 15 residues.

V gene TRBV12-3 or TRBV12-4 combines with J gene TRBJ1-1; D is undetermined. The CDR3 is 13 amino acids. V lost 7 bases, J lost 4 bases, and 13 bases lay in between. The DNA of the CDR3 is TGTGCCAGCAACTCCCCCCTGGGCACTGAAGCTTTCTTT. Protein sequence: CASNSPLGTEAFF.

The genes are TRBV20-1 and TRBJ2-7, with 11 bases matching TRBD2. The better agreement between TRBJ2-5 and the DNA end casts doubt on the J call. CDR3 length: 17 residues. Looked up from germline, CDR1 is DFQATT and CDR2 is SNEGSKA (reference sequence). This chain's CDR3 is CSASLGLAGWIQETQYF. The DNA of the CDR3 is TGCAGTGCTAGTCTAGGACTAGCGGGCTGGATTCAAGAGACCCAGTACTTC.

Only a few counts were recorded for this clonotype. The chain employs TRBV20-1 and TRBJ2-1, with TRBD1 matching over 7 bases. Germline CDR1 and CDR2: DFQATT and SNEGSKA (reference sequence). The J segment lost 4 bases and the V segment lost 3 bases, leaving 6 bases of the junction unmatched. The CDR3 runs 14 residues. The CDR3 DNA follows: TGCAGTGCTAGCAACCGGGACAGATACAATGAGCAGTTCTTC. Translating it yields CSASNRDRYNEQFF.

This clonotype was counted only a few times. The chain uses TRBV4-3 and TRBJ2-1; possible D gene TRBD1, 5 bases. The length of the CDR3 is 16 residues. V dropped 4 bases and J dropped 0 bases, with 13 bases sitting between them. Germline V CDR1 and CDR2: LGHNA, YSLEER. CDR3 coding DNA: TGCGCCAGCAGCCCGACAGTAGACCCCTCCTACAATGAGCAGTTCTTC. This translates into CASSPTVDPSYNEQFF.